A selection of T cell receptor beta chains follows, all from one sample in a study of T cells in Graves' hyperthyroidism and ophthalmopathy. TCRdb re-called the multiplex PCR reads with MiXCR, one entry per CDR3 protein. The data show some 570,000 distinct CDR3 sequences, with more than 15% seen just once and approximately 16% held by the top ten. Sequencing input: blood. These receptors all stem from a woman between 18 and 29 years old with Graves' ophthalmopathy. The CDR3 runs from the conserved cysteine through the conserved F or W. D genes are given only for firm matches. A clone size is listed for some rows: how often the clone was seen (once, few, many), or a class if it is expanded.

J,size,V,D,DNA,CDR3
TRBJ2-1,many,TRBV27,NA,TGTGCCAGCAGTACCTCAGCGAGCTGGGAGCAGTTCTTC,CASSTSASWEQFF
TRBJ1-1,many,TRBV20-1,NA,TGCAGTGCTAGTCGGGGACCAATGAACACTGAAGCTTTCTTT,CSASRGPMNTEAFF
TRBJ2-7,many,TRBV2,NA,TGTGCCAGCAGTGAATCGGTTTCCTACGAGCAGTACTTC,CASSESVSYEQYF
TRBJ1-3,many,TRBV20-1,NA,TGCAGTGTGCAGGGATCTGGAAACACCATATATTTT,CSVQGSGNTIYF
TRBJ2-7,NA,TRBV4-1,TRBD1,TGCGCCAGCAGCCAAAGTGGGACAGTCGCCTACGAGCAGTACTTC,CASSQSGTVAYEQYF
TRBJ2-2,many,TRBV7-9,TRBD2,TGTGCCAGCAGCTTACGCGGGAGGAGGAACACCGGGGAGCTGTTTTTT,CASSLRGRRNTGELFF
TRBJ2-7,many,TRBV18,NA,TGTGCCAGCTCACCAGCAACGTACGAGCAGTACTTC,CASSPATYEQYF
TRBJ2-1,few,TRBV20-1,NA,TGCAGTACTAATATTGGGAGAGAATACAATGAGCAGTTCTTC,CSTNIGREYNEQFF
TRBJ2-1,once,TRBV27,NA,TGTGCCAGCAGCCCCCCCCCCAGCAGGCCTGGGGATGAGCAGTTCTTC,CASSPPPSRPGDEQFF
TRBJ2-7,many,TRBV7-7,NA,TGTGCTAGCAGCTTAGCCTCCGGGGCCCTAAGGGGAAGCGGTCCCTACGAGCAGTACTTC,CASSLASGALRGSGPYEQYF
TRBJ2-7,many,TRBV6-2/TRBV6-3,TRBD2,TGTGCCAGCAGACGCCCGGGACTAGCCTCCTACGAGCAGTACTTC,CASRRPGLASYEQYF
TRBJ2-5,many,TRBV20-1,NA,TGCAGCGGGCGTAGACCCCAAGAGACCCAGTACTTC,CSGRRPQETQYF
TRBJ2-2,few,TRBV4-1,TRBD1,TGCGCCAGCAGGCTACAGGGGCGCGGGACCGGGGAGCTGTTTTTT,CASRLQGRGTGELFF
TRBJ1-2,NA,TRBV3-1,NA,TGTGCCAGCAGCCAAGAATTCGTATTCTATGGCTACACCTTC,CASSQEFVFYGYTF
TRBJ1-1,few,TRBV5-1,NA,TGCGCCAGCAGCCAACTCCCCCGACGGGGGGGGAACACTGAAGCTTTCTTT,CASSQLPRRGGNTEAFF
TRBJ1-2,many,TRBV28,NA,TGTGCCAGCAGTTTGTACGCAGGCGACTATGGCTACACCTTC,CASSLYAGDYGYTF
TRBJ1-1,NA,TRBV10-1,NA,TGCGCCAGCAGTAGATACAGATACATGAACACTGAAGCTTTCTTT,CASSRYRYMNTEAFF
TRBJ2-7,NA,TRBV10-3,TRBD2,TGTGCCATCAGAAAGCGGGAATCACCGGAAGAGCAGTACTTC,CAIRKRESPEEQYF
TRBJ2-2,NA,TRBV12-3/TRBV12-4,TRBD1,TGTGCCAGCAGCGCCCAGGACAGGGTTTTTGCCGGGGAGCTGTTTTTT,CASSAQDRVFAGELFF
TRBJ1-4,few,TRBV6-2/TRBV6-3,NA,TGTGCCAGCAGTTACCTTAGCGGTGCAACTAATGAAAAACTGTTTTTT,CASSYLSGATNEKLFF
TRBJ2-3,few,TRBV3-1,NA,TGTGCCAGCAGCCTTCTGCCACGGACAGATACGCAGTATTTT,CASSLLPRTDTQYF
TRBJ1-1,many,TRBV2,NA,TGTGCCAGCAGTGCTCAACGGAACACTGAAGCTTTCTTT,CASSAQRNTEAFF
TRBJ2-7,NA,TRBV7-2,NA,TGTGCCAGCAGCTTAGCAGTGGCTAGTGCAGACGAGCAGTACTTC,CASSLAVASADEQYF
TRBJ1-2,NA,TRBV20-1,NA,TGCAGTGCTAGTAAACAGGCGTATGGCTACACCTTC,CSASKQAYGYTF
TRBJ1-3,few,TRBV19,NA,TGTGCCAGTAGTATCGGCTCTGGAAACACCATATATTTT,CASSIGSGNTIYF
TRBJ1-4,few,TRBV5-4,TRBD1,TGTGCCAGCAGCTCATTCACCGGGACAGGGGGTCTTAATGAAAAACTGTTTTTT,CASSSFTGTGGLNEKLFF
TRBJ1-5,NA,TRBV6-2/TRBV6-3,NA,TGTGCCAGCAGTTACGAGAATCAGCCCCAGCATTTT,CASSYENQPQHF
TRBJ1-2,many,TRBV5-1,NA,TGCGCCAGCAGCTTGGAAGGGGATGGCTACACCTTC,CASSLEGDGYTF
TRBJ2-1,many,TRBV6-1,TRBD2,TGTGCCAGCAGCCCTGCGACTAGCGGGGTCTACAATGAGCAGTTCTTC,CASSPATSGVYNEQFF
TRBJ2-7,NA,TRBV29-1,NA,TGCAGCGTTGGTGACCGAAGCTCCTACGAGCAGTACTTC,CSVGDRSSYEQYF
TRBJ2-1,many,TRBV28,NA,TGTGCCAGCAGTTCCCCCGACAGGCCTCGAGTTGAGCAGTTCTTC,CASSSPDRPRVEQFF
TRBJ2-1,many,TRBV5-1,TRBD1,TGCGCCAGCTCAGGACAGGGTAAATACAATGAGCAGTTCTTC,CASSGQGKYNEQFF
TRBJ2-1,NA,TRBV20-1,NA,TGCAGTGCCGACTCTTCGGCGGGGAATTACAATGAGCAGTTCTTC,CSADSSAGNYNEQFF
TRBJ2-3,NA,TRBV12-3/TRBV12-4,NA,TGTGCCAGCAGTTTAGGGGGGACATCCGATACGCAGTATTTT,CASSLGGTSDTQYF
TRBJ2-2,few,TRBV9,TRBD2,TGTGCCAGCAGCGTTTGGGCTAGCGGGGGCCAGGAAGCCGGGGAGCTGTTTTTT,CASSVWASGGQEAGELFF
TRBJ2-1,many,TRBV5-1,NA,TGCGCCAGCAGCTTACGACAGGGAGGCTATGAGCAGTTCTTC,CASSLRQGGYEQFF
TRBJ2-1,few,TRBV6-2/TRBV6-3,TRBD2,TGTGCCAGCAGTCCCGGAGCGGGACCGGGTCGAAATGAGCAGTTCTTC,CASSPGAGPGRNEQFF
TRBJ2-2,NA,TRBV7-9,NA,TGTGCCAGCAGTGGAGGGCACTCTAACACCGGGGAGCTGTTTTTT,CASSGGHSNTGELFF
TRBJ1-2,few,TRBV12-3/TRBV12-4,NA,TGTGCCAGCAGTTCGGCTACAGGGAACTATGGCTACACCTTC,CASSSATGNYGYTF
TRBJ1-4,few,TRBV28,NA,TGTGCCAGCAGTTTGCGGAAGGGTGAAAAACTGTTTTTT,CASSLRKGEKLFF
TRBJ2-5,few,TRBV30,NA,TGTGCCTGGAGTGTACTTCCGGCGTTTGAGACCCAGTACTTC,CAWSVLPAFETQYF
TRBJ2-2,NA,TRBV6-2/TRBV6-3,TRBD1,TGTGCCAGCAGTTTCGACAGGGCGGGCACCGGGGAGCTGTTTTTT,CASSFDRAGTGELFF
TRBJ2-1,NA,TRBV7-6,NA,TGTGCCAGCAGCCTTGACAGCCCGAGCTCCTACAATGAGCAGTTCTTC,CASSLDSPSSYNEQFF
TRBJ2-2,NA,TRBV6-2/TRBV6-3,TRBD2,TGTGCCAGCAGTTATATCCCGGGAGGCACGGACACCGGGGAGCTGTTTTTT,CASSYIPGGTDTGELFF
TRBJ2-3,NA,TRBV5-1,TRBD1,TGCGCCAGCAGCCCGAACGACAGGGGGCCGTCTGATACGCAGTATTTT,CASSPNDRGPSDTQYF
TRBJ2-1,few,TRBV6-2/TRBV6-3,TRBD2,TGTGCCAGCACCAGAAGGGGAGGGCCGGTCAATGAGCAGTTCTTC,CASTRRGGPVNEQFF
TRBJ1-4,few,TRBV5-1,TRBD1,TGCGCCAGCAGCTTGGCTACAGGGGATGAAAAACTGTTTTTT,CASSLATGDEKLFF
TRBJ2-7,many,TRBV27,NA,TGTGCCAGCAGTTTAGGGCCAGGGGTCTACGAGCAGTACTTC,CASSLGPGVYEQYF
TRBJ2-3,NA,TRBV24-1,TRBD2,TGTGCCACCAGTGATTCCAGGACTAGCGGGAGAAGGGAAAGCACAGATACGCAGTATTTT,CATSDSRTSGRRESTDTQYF
TRBJ2-7,many,TRBV3-1,NA,TGTGCCAGCAGCCCCACAGCGGACTACGAGCAGTACTTC,CASSPTADYEQYF